The present T cell receptor (beta chain) was sequenced within a study of T cell responses to AZD1222 COVID-19 vaccine. Trimming cost V 2 bases and J 1 base, with 8 bases left between them. CDR1 and CDR2 (germline): MNHEY, SVGEGT. The CDR3 runs to 14 residues. Note on this clone: Its matching antigen is unknown.

Only in-frame clones appear in the TCRdb table, and some are missing; sequencing was by immunoSEQ multiplex PCR. The sample holds under 95,000 clones; around 85% are singletons and the top ten take roughly 12%. Study conclusions and caveats: No repertoire was sampled before or during the peak T cell response, only after it. Baseline seropositivity occurred in only a handful of AZD1222 recipients. White British donors predominated, females outnumbered males, and clonal diversity was possibly underestimated.

The TCR comes from an adult who received the AZD1222 COVID-19 vaccine. The chain combines TRBV6-2 or TRBV6-3 with TRBJ1-1; possible D gene TRBD1, 5 bases. The sample was peripheral blood, taken 28 days after the second AZD1222 dose. The CDR3 reads CASSYGATNTEAFF. The CDR3 DNA follows: TGTGCCAGCAGTTACGGGGCTACGAACACTGAAGCTTTCTTT.